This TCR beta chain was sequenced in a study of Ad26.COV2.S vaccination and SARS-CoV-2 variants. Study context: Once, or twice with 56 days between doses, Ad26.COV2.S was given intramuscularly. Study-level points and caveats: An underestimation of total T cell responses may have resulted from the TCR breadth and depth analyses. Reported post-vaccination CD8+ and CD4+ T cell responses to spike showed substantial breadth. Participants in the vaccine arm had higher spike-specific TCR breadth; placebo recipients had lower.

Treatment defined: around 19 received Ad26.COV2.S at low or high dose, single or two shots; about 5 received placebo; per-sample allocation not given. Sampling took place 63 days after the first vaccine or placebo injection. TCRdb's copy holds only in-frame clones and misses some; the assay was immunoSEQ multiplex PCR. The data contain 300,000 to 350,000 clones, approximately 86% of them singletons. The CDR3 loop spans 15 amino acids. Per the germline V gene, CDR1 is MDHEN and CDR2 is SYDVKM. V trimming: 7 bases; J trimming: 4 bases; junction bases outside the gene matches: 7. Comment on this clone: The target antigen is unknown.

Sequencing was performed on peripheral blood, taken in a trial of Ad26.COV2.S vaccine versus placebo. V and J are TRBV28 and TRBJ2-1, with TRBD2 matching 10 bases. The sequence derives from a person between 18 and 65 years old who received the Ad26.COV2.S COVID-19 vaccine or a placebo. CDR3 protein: CASTPPSGRYNEQFF. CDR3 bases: TGTGCCAGCACCCCCCCTAGCGGGAGATACAATGAGCAGTTCTTC.